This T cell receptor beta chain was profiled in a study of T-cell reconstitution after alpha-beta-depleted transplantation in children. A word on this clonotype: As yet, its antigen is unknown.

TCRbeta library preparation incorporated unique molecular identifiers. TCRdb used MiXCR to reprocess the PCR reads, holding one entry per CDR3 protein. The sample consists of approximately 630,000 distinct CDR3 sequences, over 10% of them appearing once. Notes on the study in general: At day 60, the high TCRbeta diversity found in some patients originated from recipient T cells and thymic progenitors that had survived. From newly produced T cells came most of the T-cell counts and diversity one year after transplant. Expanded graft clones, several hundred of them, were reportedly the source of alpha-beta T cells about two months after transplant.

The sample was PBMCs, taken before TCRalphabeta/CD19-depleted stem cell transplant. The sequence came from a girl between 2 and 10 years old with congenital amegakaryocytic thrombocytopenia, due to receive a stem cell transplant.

The CDR3 nucleotides read TGTGCCAGCAGTTACGGTCACGTGGTCGAGCAGTACTTC. It is translated as CASSYGHVVEQYF. This rearrangement joins TRBV6-5 to TRBJ2-7; no reliable D call. This CDR3 is 13 amino acids long. Trimming took 2 bases from V and 6 from J, leaving 11 bases between them. Germline V gene sequence: CDR1 MNHEY, CDR2 SVGAGI.